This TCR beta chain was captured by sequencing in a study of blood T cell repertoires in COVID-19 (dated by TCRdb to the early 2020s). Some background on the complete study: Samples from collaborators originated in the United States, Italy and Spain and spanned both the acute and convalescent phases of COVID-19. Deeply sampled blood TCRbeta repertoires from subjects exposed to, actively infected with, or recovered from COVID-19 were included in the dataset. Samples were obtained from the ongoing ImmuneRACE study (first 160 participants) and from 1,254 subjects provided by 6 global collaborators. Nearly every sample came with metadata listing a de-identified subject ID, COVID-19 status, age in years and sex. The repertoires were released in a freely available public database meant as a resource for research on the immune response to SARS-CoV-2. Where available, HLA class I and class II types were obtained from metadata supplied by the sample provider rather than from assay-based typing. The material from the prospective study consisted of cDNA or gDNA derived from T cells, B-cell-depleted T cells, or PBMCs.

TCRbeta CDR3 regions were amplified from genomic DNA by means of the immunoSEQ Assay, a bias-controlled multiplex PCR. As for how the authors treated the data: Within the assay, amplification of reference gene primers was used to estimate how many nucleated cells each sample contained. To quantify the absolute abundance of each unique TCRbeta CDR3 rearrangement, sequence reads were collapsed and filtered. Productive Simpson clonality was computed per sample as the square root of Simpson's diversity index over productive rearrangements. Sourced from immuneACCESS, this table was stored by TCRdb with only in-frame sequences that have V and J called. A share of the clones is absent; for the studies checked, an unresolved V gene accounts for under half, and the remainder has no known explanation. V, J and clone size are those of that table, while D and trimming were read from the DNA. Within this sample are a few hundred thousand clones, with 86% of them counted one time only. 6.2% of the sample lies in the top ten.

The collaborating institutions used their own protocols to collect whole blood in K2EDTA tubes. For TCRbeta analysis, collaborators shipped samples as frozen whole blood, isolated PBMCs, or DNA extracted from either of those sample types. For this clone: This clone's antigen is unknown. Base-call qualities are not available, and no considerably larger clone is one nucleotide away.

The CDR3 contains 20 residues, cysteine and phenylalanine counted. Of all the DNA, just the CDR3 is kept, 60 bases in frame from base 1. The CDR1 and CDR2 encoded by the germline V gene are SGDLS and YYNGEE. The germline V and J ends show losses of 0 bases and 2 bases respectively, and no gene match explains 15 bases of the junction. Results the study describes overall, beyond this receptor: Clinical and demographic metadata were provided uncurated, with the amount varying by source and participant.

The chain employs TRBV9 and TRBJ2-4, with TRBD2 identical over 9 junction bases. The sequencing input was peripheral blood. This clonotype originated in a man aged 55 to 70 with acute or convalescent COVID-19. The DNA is TGTGCCAGCAGCGTAGAGGTGGATAGCGGGAGTAAAGGGACCAAAAACATTCAGTACTTC. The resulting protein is CASSVEVDSGSKGTKNIQYF.